This passage covers 12 T cell receptor beta chains from one sample sequenced in a study of beta chain features in type 1 diabetes. Sequenced material consisted of expressed TCRB transcripts (all of the isolated RNA was reverse transcribed). The method was immunoSEQ multiplex PCR; TCRdb's version includes in-frame clones alone and lacks a portion of them. Of 300,000 to 450,000 clones in the sample, roughly a fifth were seen once. What was sequenced was naive CD4+ T cells from blood. The receptors were sampled from a woman in her late teens or twenties in good health.

A few counts support this clone. This chain links TRBV9 with TRBJ2-1, with 7 bases that match TRBD2. V gave up 0 bases and J gave up 2 bases; unmatched junction bases: 2. CDR3 length equals 15 residues. CDR1 is SGDLS, CDR2 YYNGEE, per germline. DNA of the CDR3: TGTGCCAGCAGCGTAGACCGGGGGGCCTACAATGAGCAGTTCTTC. Translating it yields CASSVDRGAYNEQFF.

V is TRBV27 and J is TRBJ1-1, with D possibly TRBD1 on 6 matching bases. V was shortened by 4 bases and J by 7 bases, with 13 bases between the two germline ends. The CDR3 is 13 residues long. Germline lookup yields CDR1 MNHEY and CDR2 SMNVEV (reference sequence). CDR3 nucleotides: TGTGCCAGCAGTTCATATGACAGGTTTGAAGCTTTCTTT. This codes for CASSSYDRFEAFF.

The sample holds a few counts of this clone. J is TRBJ2-7 and V is TRBV25-1; 9 bases fit TRBD1. Germline V gene sequence: CDR1 MGHDK, CDR2 SYGVNS. Germline trimming cut 7 bases from V and 7 bases from J; bases unmatched to any gene: 11. This CDR3 comprises 14 residues. In DNA, the CDR3 is TGTGCCAGCAAGTCCGGGACAGGGTGGCGGGAGCAGTACTTC. Translated, it gives CASKSGTGWREQYF.

V usage is TRBV7-9 and J usage is TRBJ2-2; D gene unclear. Per germline, CDR1 SEHNR and CDR2 FQNEAQ (reference sequence). This CDR3 contains 13 residues. Between the trimmed V and J ends, which lost 3 bases and 3 bases, there was a span of 5 bases. The CDR3 here is CASSFRYTGELFF. CDR3 bases: TGTGCCAGCAGCTTTCGGTACACCGGGGAGCTGTTTTTT.

The V call is TRBV2, the J call TRBJ1-3; 9 positions match TRBD1. With V trimmed by 8 bases and J by 4 bases, 3 bases remained unmatched. The germline CDR1 and CDR2 sequences are SNHLY and FYNNEI. The CDR3 is made up of 13 amino acids. The CDR3 protein is CASGGTGGNTIYF. The DNA of the CDR3 is TGTGCCAGCGGAGGGACAGGGGGAAACACCATATATTTT. Complete variable domain (other parts from reference TRBV2 and TRBJ1-3): EPEVTQTPSHQVTQMGQEVILRCVPISNHLYFYWYRQILGQKVEFLVSFYNNEISEKSEIFDDQFSVERPDGSNFTLKIRSTKLEDSAMYFCASGGTGGNTIYFGEGSWLTVV.

This clone occurred a few times. This same CDR3 is encoded by further DNA sequences in the sample. The V gene is TRBV10-3, the J gene TRBJ2-3, with a weak D call TRBD2 (6 bases). The CDR3 has 13 residues. Germline CDR1 ENHRY, CDR2 SYGVKD. V was trimmed by 4 bases and J by 1 base, leaving 6 bases between them. The CDR3 protein is CAISGGGTDTQYF. The CDR3 bases are TGTGCCATCAGTGGGGGGGGCACAGATACGCAGTATTTT.

The rearrangement uses TRBV12-5 and TRBJ2-1; tentative D call: TRBD2 (5 bases). CDR1 LGHNT and CDR2 FRNRAP come from the germline V gene. This CDR3 is 17 amino acids long. V was clipped by 0 bases and J by 0 bases, with 12 bases between them. CDR3: CASGLVRVGSSYNEQFF. In nucleotides, the CDR3 is TGTGCTAGTGGTTTGGTACGAGTGGGGAGCTCCTACAATGAGCAGTTCTTC.

This clone was counted a few times. The chain joins TRBV4-1 to TRBJ2-1, with TRBD1 matching over 11 bases. Losses at the gene ends were 6 bases for V and 7 bases for J; bases not matched to a gene: 5. Germline lookup yields CDR1 MGHRA and CDR2 YSYEKL. CDR3 length: 14 residues. The CDR3 spells CASRRGQGGNEQFF. The CDR3, as DNA: TGCGCCAGCAGGAGGGGACAGGGGGGTAATGAGCAGTTCTTC.

This clone was found a few times. The V and J genes are TRBV7-3 and TRBJ2-1; 9 bases are shared with TRBD2. Looked up from germline, CDR1 is SGHTA and CDR2 is FQGTGA. V lost 0 bases to trimming and J lost 5 bases; unmatched junction nucleotides: 5. The CDR3 totals 16 residues. The chain's CDR3 is CASSLTGSGGNNEQFF. The CDR3 bases are TGTGCCAGCAGCTTAACGGGTAGCGGGGGTAACAATGAGCAGTTCTTC.

As for this clone: The sample contains more than one DNA sequence encoding this CDR3. This chain joins TRBV13 and TRBJ2-7; D gene unclear. V was cut by 2 bases and J by 4 bases, with 6 bases left in between. Germline CDR1 reads PRHDT; CDR2 reads FYEKMQ (reference sequence). CDR3 length: 12 amino acids. CDR3 sequence reads: CASSLRGYEQYF. CDR3 bases: TGTGCCAGCAGCTTACGCGGTTACGAGCAGTACTTC.

This clone was recorded a few times. The chain recombines TRBV19 with TRBJ2-1; the match to TRBD1 covers 9 bases. The J segment lost 5 bases and the V segment lost 4 bases, leaving 6 bases of the junction unmatched. This CDR3 spans 15 amino acids. CDR1 and CDR2 from the germline V gene are LNHDA and SQIVND (reference sequence). CDR3 protein: CASSSLTGGNNEQFF. CDR3 DNA: TGTGCCAGTAGTAGCTTGACAGGGGGGAACAATGAGCAGTTCTTC.

The rearrangement joins TRBV18 to TRBJ2-1; a weak D match, TRBD2 (6 bases). The CDR3 extends over 15 amino acids. The V end lost 6 bases, the J end lost 2 bases, and 14 bases lay between the germline ends. From germline, CDR1 is KGHSH and CDR2 LQKENI. CDR3 in amino acids: CASSSGRTAYNEQFF. The CDR3 DNA sequence: TGTGCCAGCTCCTCGGGGAGGACTGCCTACAATGAGCAGTTCTTC. Supplemented by reference TRBV18 and TRBJ2-1, the full variable domain reads NAGVMQNPRHLVRRRGQEARLRCSPMKGHSHVYWYRQLPEEGLKFMVYLQKENIIDESGMPKERFSAEFPKEGPSILRIQQVVRGDSAAYFCASSSGRTAYNEQFFGPGTRLTVL.